These T cell receptor beta chains were read from a single sample in a study of blood T cell repertoires in COVID-19. Using immunoSEQ multiplex PCR, the repertoire was profiled, and TCRdb retains in-frame clones only, with some absent. The table has 470,000 or so clones, roughly 90% seen once; the top ten hold approximately 4.3%. The sequenced sample was peripheral blood. The receptors were gathered from a woman aged 30 to 39 with acute or convalescent COVID-19. Each CDR3 is given with its conserved first and last residue.

>TRBV29-1|TRBJ2-3
CSVEGGGLLKGKHNTQYF
>TRBV5-1|TRBJ2-1
CASSSPGTGPYNEQFF
>TRBV10-3|TRBJ1-1
CAISDEQGPLNTEAFF
>TRBV14|TRBJ1-2
CASSQSPGLDGYTF
>TRBV28|TRBJ1-6
CASSPWTGPSNSPLHF
>TRBV4-1|TRBJ2-5
CASSSERPQETQYF
>TRBV10-3|TRBJ1-2
CATTRGPNGYTF
>TRBV3-1/TRBV3-2|TRBJ2-3
CASSFAGTGRGDTQYF
>TRBV12-5|TRBJ1-2
CASGLETGRGRGGYTF
>TRBV6-1|TRBJ2-7
CASSEALLLWGRSSYEQYF
>TRBV5-1|TRBJ2-7
CASNDGRDSYVKQYF
>TRBV27|TRBJ1-4
CASSTLLTGGKLFF
>TRBV7-3|TRBJ2-3
CASSLTSGGRGTDTQYF
>TRBV7-2|TRBJ2-7
CASSLGLGIYEQYF
>TRBV7-8|TRBJ1-5
CASSRRLQGVLGNQPQHF
>TRBV24-1|TRBJ2-1
CATLGTSSDEQFF
>TRBV16|TRBJ1-1
CASSRPGTEAFF
>TRBV9|TRBJ2-1
CASSHPLVYRDNSYNEQFF
>TRBV6-2/TRBV6-3|TRBJ1-2
CASSSGGGYTF
>TRBV5-1|TRBJ2-7
CASSSTGSTYEQYF